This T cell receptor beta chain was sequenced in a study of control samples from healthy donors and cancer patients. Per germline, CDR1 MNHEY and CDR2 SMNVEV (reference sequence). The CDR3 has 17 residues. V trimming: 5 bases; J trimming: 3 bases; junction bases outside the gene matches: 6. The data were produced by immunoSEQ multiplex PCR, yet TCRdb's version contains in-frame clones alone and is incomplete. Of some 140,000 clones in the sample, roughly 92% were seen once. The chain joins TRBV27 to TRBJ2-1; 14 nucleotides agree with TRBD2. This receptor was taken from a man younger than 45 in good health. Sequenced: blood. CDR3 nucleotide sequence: TGTGCCAGCAGTACATCGGGACTAGCGGGAGTCTACAATGAGCAGTTCTTC. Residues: CASSTSGLAGVYNEQFF.